One sample yielded the 27 T cell receptor beta chains listed below, sequenced in a study of blood T cells in healthy people across ages. Primers used in a second PCR of roughly 6 to 12 cycles were a sample-barcoded 5' primer and a J-beta primer mix. TCRdb redid the calling of the 5' RACE reads with MiXCR, one entry per CDR3 protein. The sample contains approximately 2,000,000 distinct CDR3 sequences, about 39% of which appear only once. The sequenced sample consisted of blood. The receptor source for this set is a human donor in good health.

As concerns this clonotype: A much larger clone sits a single nucleotide away, making a read error possible. The V gene is TRBV7-6, the J gene TRBJ2-7, with 12 bases that match TRBD2. The V and J ends lost 5 bases and 6 bases, in that order; junction bases with no gene match: 5. From germline, CDR1 is SGHVS and CDR2 FNYEAQ. This CDR3 has 14 amino acids. The CDR3 loop is CASSPSGGASEQYF. The CDR3 nucleotides are TGTGCCAGCAGCCCTAGCGGGGGGGCCTCCGAGCAGTACTTC.

V is TRBV29-1 and J is TRBJ1-2, with D possibly matching TRBD1 (5 bases). Trimming took off 7 bases at V and 4 bases at J, with 10 bases between the two ends. Germline V gene sequence: CDR1 SQVTM, CDR2 ANQGSEA. The CDR3 loop spans 11 amino acids. This chain's CDR3 is CSGGTAYGYTF. The CDR3 DNA follows: TGCAGCGGTGGGACGGCCTATGGCTACACCTTC. Full variable domain (outside the CDR3, taken from reference TRBV29-1 and TRBJ1-2): SAVISQKPSRDICQRGTSLTIQCQVDSQVTMMFWYRQQPGQSLTLIATANQGSEATYESGFVIDKFPISRPNLTFSTLTVSNMSPEDSSIYLCSGGTAYGYTFGSGTRLTVV.

The chain links TRBV7-9 to TRBJ1-4, with D perhaps TRBD1 (5 bases). V was pared by 5 bases and J by 5 bases, with 15 bases between. The CDR3 consists of 15 residues. Germline assignment: CDR1 SEHNR and CDR2 FQNEAQ (reference sequence). The CDR3: CASSIGSTANEKLFF. The CDR3 nucleotides read TGTGCCAGCAGCATCGGCTCGACAGCGAATGAAAAACTGTTTTTT.

This chain joins TRBV6-6 and TRBJ1-1; D is undetermined. The V gene's germline CDR1 is MNHNY and CDR2 SVGAGI (reference sequence). This CDR3 spans 14 amino acids. V was cut by 8 bases and J by 4 bases, with 17 bases left in between. The CDR3 region has the DNA TGTGCCAGCGCCAGTATTGGGGAGAGCACTGAAGCTTTCTTT. Protein product: CASASIGESTEAFF.

This chain uses TRBV28 with TRBJ2-4; D call uncertain. The V end lost 5 bases, the J end lost 0 bases, and 8 bases lay between the germline ends. Per the germline V gene, CDR1 is MDHEN and CDR2 is SYDVKM. This CDR3 comprises 14 residues. DNA of the CDR3: TGTGCCAGCAGTGAGGTCGGAGCCAAAAACATTCAGTACTTC. Translated, it gives CASSEVGAKNIQYF.

This clonotype was picked up a small number of times. One junction end disagrees with the germline gene, perhaps due to a read error. The chain is built from TRBV20-1 and TRBJ2-4; maybe TRBD2 (6 bases). Germline CDR1 and CDR2: DFQATT and SNEGSKA (reference sequence). This CDR3 has 16 residues. The CDR3 region is CSAPSRQILAKSIQYF. The DNA of the CDR3 is TGCAGTGCTCCTAGCCGACAGATACTAGCCAAAAGCATTCAGTACTTC.

The CDR3 loop reads CASSFVLLAEQFF. In nucleotides, the CDR3 is TGTGCCAGCAGCTTCGTACTTCTAGCGGAGCAGTTCTTC. The chain carries TRBV7-2 and TRBJ2-1, with D perhaps TRBD2 (6 bases). The germline V gene has CDR1 SGHTA and CDR2 FQGNSA. This CDR3 contains 13 residues. Trimming removed 3 bases at V and 10 bases at J, with 13 bases between.

This clonotype was found a few times. CDR3 in DNA: TGTGCCAGCAGTAGACAGTATTCGAAGAGTCCCCAGTACTTC. It encodes CASSRQYSKSPQYF. The chain has TRBV6-5 and TRBJ2-5, with a tentative D call TRBD1 (5 bases). The V end lost 5 bases, the J end lost 9 bases, and 19 bases lay between the germline ends. Per the germline V gene, CDR1 is MNHEY and CDR2 is SVGAGI. The CDR3 is made up of 14 amino acids.

The chain joins TRBV7-2 to TRBJ1-5; D is ambiguous. The CDR3 spans 15 residues. CDR1 SGHTA and CDR2 FQGNSA come from the germline V gene. Trimming stripped 1 base from V and 4 bases from J, with 11 bases between. The CDR3 loop is CASSLGSQRNQPQHF. As DNA, the CDR3 is TGTGCCAGCAGCTTAGGATCACAAAGGAATCAGCCCCAGCATTTT.

This clonotype has more than one count but fewer than ten. This chain links TRBV5-1 with TRBJ2-1, with D unclear. V was clipped by 4 bases and J by 5 bases, with 10 bases between them. Germline V CDR1 and CDR2: SGHRS, YFSETQ. The CDR3 runs to 13 residues. This CDR3 is CASSPGPHNEQFF. In nucleotides, the CDR3 is TGCGCCAGCAGCCCCGGGCCCCACAATGAGCAGTTCTTC.

The chain joins TRBV6-2 or TRBV6-3 to TRBJ2-3, with D perhaps being TRBD1 or TRBD2 (5 bases each). The germline gives CDR1 MNHEY, CDR2 SVGEGT. V was clipped by 5 bases and J by 6 bases, with 15 bases between them. CDR3 length: 14 amino acids. The CDR3 reads CASSEGNPVDTQYF. DNA of the CDR3: TGTGCCAGCAGTGAGGGGAACCCGGTTGATACGCAGTATTTT.

The chain uses TRBV24-1 and TRBJ2-5, with 9 positions matching TRBD2. The trim removed 3 bases at V and 5 bases at J, leaving 12 bases unmatched. The V gene's germline CDR1 is KGHDR and CDR2 SFDVKD. CDR3 length equals 17 residues. The CDR3 region is CATSDRASGDLGETQYF. CDR3 bases: TGTGCCACCAGTGATCGGGCTAGCGGGGACCTAGGGGAGACCCAGTACTTC.

This clonotype occurred a few times. The chain links TRBV29-1 to TRBJ1-2; possible D gene TRBD1, 5 bases. The CDR3 is made up of 13 amino acids. Germline V CDR1 and CDR2: SQVTM, ANQGSEA. V lost 6 bases to trimming and J lost 7 bases, with 18 bases between them. The CDR3 DNA sequence: TGCAGCGTAGACACAGGCCTTGGGAGTGGCTACACCTTC. This codes for CSVDTGLGSGYTF. The variable domain in full, with the rest retrieved from reference TRBV29-1 and TRBJ1-2, is SAVISQKPSRDICQRGTSLTIQCQVDSQVTMMFWYRQQPGQSLTLIATANQGSEATYESGFVIDKFPISRPNLTFSTLTVSNMSPEDSSIYLCSVDTGLGSGYTFGSGTRLTVV.

This chain links TRBV25-1 with TRBJ2-7; 7 positions match TRBD2. The CDR3 runs to 16 residues. The J segment lost 2 bases and the V segment lost 1 base, leaving 8 bases of the junction unmatched. The germline V gene has CDR1 MGHDK and CDR2 SYGVNS. CDR3 protein: CASSESGGSSPYEQYF. CDR3 bases: TGTGCCAGCAGTGAATCCGGGGGGTCAAGTCCCTACGAGCAGTACTTC.

The rearrangement joins TRBV20-1 to TRBJ2-1; maybe TRBD2 (7 bases). Gene TRBJ2-7 matches the end of the DNA better, so the J call may be wrong. The CDR3 is made up of 15 amino acids. CDR1 DFQATT and CDR2 SNEGSKA come from the germline V gene (reference sequence). As DNA, the CDR3 is TGCAGTGCTAGAGGGGTCCGGGGGGCCTACGACGAGCAGTACTTC. It translates to CSARGVRGAYDEQYF.

This chain connects TRBV27 to TRBJ1-5; 10 bases match TRBD1. The CDR3 is 15 amino acids. The germline gives CDR1 MNHEY, CDR2 SMNVEV (reference sequence). V lost 4 bases and J lost 4; bases outside the gene matches: 4. The CDR3 nucleotides are TGTGCCAGCAGTTCCCTGGACAGGGGGAATCAGCCCCAGCATTTT. This sequence encodes CASSSLDRGNQPQHF.

This clonotype was seen only a few times. J is TRBJ2-1 and V is TRBV20-1; 8 bases match TRBD2. Per germline, CDR1 DFQATT and CDR2 SNEGSKA (reference sequence). The V segment lost 2 bases and the J segment 4 bases; nucleotides outside the gene matches: 10. This CDR3 is 16 amino acids long. The CDR3 loop is CSARLTAGESYNEQFF. CDR3 DNA sequence: TGCAGTGCTAGACTTACAGCGGGGGAGTCGTACAATGAGCAGTTCTTC.

This clonotype was picked up one time. This CDR3 is missing its conserved last phenylalanine or tryptophan, likely due to a read error. The chain is built from TRBV29-1 and TRBJ1-1; weak D call: TRBD1 (6 bases). V lost 5 bases, J lost 0 bases, and 10 bases lay in between. The CDR3 totals 13 residues. Germline lookup yields CDR1 SQVTM and CDR2 ANQGSEA. The CDR3 DNA reads as TGCAGCGTTTTCAGGGGAATGAACACTGAAGCTTTCGTT. It yields the protein CSVFRGMNTEAFV.

This clonotype has at least ten counts. This chain uses TRBV6-5 with TRBJ2-4; the D gene is possibly TRBD2 (6 bases). The V gene's germline CDR1 is MNHEY and CDR2 SVGAGI. The CDR3 extends over 15 amino acids. Deletions cut 6 bases from V and 6 bases from J, with 18 bases between. CDR3 sequence: CASRLAGGIRNIQYF. The CDR3 nucleotides are TGTGCCAGCAGACTGGCGGGCGGGATCAGAAACATTCAGTACTTC.

The rearrangement joins TRBV28 to TRBJ2-3; 8 bases match TRBD1. With V trimmed by 5 bases and J by 4 bases, 8 bases remained unmatched. The CDR3 covers 15 residues. Germline V gene sequence: CDR1 MDHEN, CDR2 SYDVKM. This chain's CDR3 is CASSPIGQGADTQYF. CDR3 nucleotide sequence: TGTGCCAGCAGTCCGATAGGACAGGGAGCAGATACGCAGTATTTT.

This rearrangement joins TRBV7-2 to TRBJ2-2; tentatively, D is TRBD2 (6 bases). Trimming removed 5 bases at V and 7 bases at J, with 17 bases between. Germline V CDR1 and CDR2: SGHTA, FQGNSA. The CDR3 covers 15 residues. The CDR3 loop reads CASSAIGGFHGELFF. As DNA, the CDR3 is TGTGCCAGCAGCGCAATAGGAGGGTTTCACGGGGAGCTGTTTTTT.

The rearrangement joins TRBV4-3 to TRBJ2-3; 12 positions agree with TRBD1. The V gene end was trimmed by 1 base and the J gene end by 4 bases; junction bases not matched to a gene: 9. CDR3 length: 18 amino acids. The germline V gene encodes CDR1 LGHNA and CDR2 YSLEER. In nucleotides, the CDR3 is TGCGCCAGCAGCCAAGTCCTAAGCGGGACAGGGGGCGCAGATACGCAGTATTTT. Its protein is CASSQVLSGTGGADTQYF.

Only a few counts were recorded for this clonotype. The chain links TRBV4-3 to TRBJ2-3, with D unresolved. Germline V CDR1 and CDR2: LGHNA, YSLEER. V was pared by 0 bases and J by 2 bases, with 9 bases between. The CDR3 totals 15 residues. The CDR3 loop reads CASSQEAATTDTQYF. CDR3 nucleotide sequence: TGCGCCAGCAGCCAAGAGGCAGCTACCACAGATACGCAGTATTTT.

V usage is TRBV12-3 or TRBV12-4 and J usage is TRBJ1-2; 7 bases fit TRBD1. V lost 4 bases, J lost 4 bases, and 15 bases stayed unmatched. The CDR3 is 17 amino acids. CDR3 residues: CASSSSPGQESSYGYTF. The DNA of the CDR3 is TGTGCCAGCAGTTCCTCCCCCGGACAGGAGTCTAGCTATGGCTACACCTTC.

This clonotype was seen a few times. The chain combines TRBV7-2 with TRBJ2-1; D remains ambiguous. The CDR3 loop spans 17 amino acids. Germline assignment: CDR1 SGHTA and CDR2 FQGNSA. V shed 0 bases and J shed 4 bases, with 16 bases lying between them. CDR3 nucleotides: TGTGCCAGCAGCTTAGCCCCCCCTATGAGTGGGTACAATGAGCAGTTCTTC. It codes for CASSLAPPMSGYNEQFF.

This clonotype appeared a single time. The CDR3 is CASGSLMGADTQYF. The CDR3 DNA is TGTGCCAGCGGCTCCCTTATGGGAGCAGATACGCAGTATTTT. V is TRBV7-2 and J is TRBJ2-3; a weak D match, TRBD2 (5 bases). The CDR3 is 14 amino acids. Deletions cut 8 bases from V and 4 bases from J, with 16 bases between. Germline CDR1 reads SGHTA; CDR2 reads FQGNSA.

This clonotype came up many times. CDR3 sequence: CSVADPGEAFF. CDR3 bases: TGCAGCGTTGCTGACCCTGGTGAAGCTTTCTTT. This sequence joins TRBV29-1 and TRBJ1-1; D is unclear. Deletions cut 4 bases from V and 7 bases from J, with 10 bases between. This CDR3 contains 11 residues. CDR1 is SQVTM, CDR2 ANQGSEA, per germline.